Below, 12 T cell receptor beta chains from the same sample are listed, as sequenced in a study of cytomegalovirus exposure and HLA in healthy donors (dated by TCRdb to 2016 to 2017). Libraries were built with the immunoSEQ multiplex PCR assay. A mixture of 60 forward primers for TCR Vbeta segments and 13 reverse primers for TCR Jbeta segments was used in the multiplex PCR. TCRdb re-hosts the immuneACCESS table, in-frame sequences only. Its copies lack some clones; in the studies checked, an unresolved V gene accounts for under half of them, and the cause for the rest is not known. This sample comprises about 90,000 clones, roughly 84% of them detected only once. About 2.9% of the sample lies in the top ten. Sequencing was carried out using PBMCs. Receptor source: a man aged 25-45 years in good health and CMV-seronegative.

J is TRBJ2-7 and V is TRBV27, with 7 bases lining up with TRBD1. The CDR3 has 15 amino acids. V shed 3 bases, J shed 0 bases, and the junction held 5 bases outside the gene matches. Germline V gene data show CDR1 as MNHEY and CDR2 as SMNVEV (reference sequence). Here the CDR3 DNA reads TGTGCCAGCAGTTTTGACAGGGCGAGCTCCTACGAGCAGTACTTC. It codes for CASSFDRASSYEQYF.

The J gene is TRBJ2-5, the V gene TRBV11-1; perhaps TRBD1 as D (6 bases). The tail of the sequence fits TRBJ2-7 better, so the J call may be wrong. Germline V CDR1 and CDR2: SGHAT, FQDESV (reference sequence). The CDR3 runs 12 residues. The CDR3 nucleotides read TGTGCCACCACGGACAGAACCTACGAGCAGTACTTC. This codes for CATTDRTYEQYF.

The rearrangement uses TRBV2 and TRBJ2-2; tentatively, D is TRBD1 (6 bases). In germline, CDR1 is SNHLY, CDR2 FYNNEI. V lost 6 bases and J lost 3, with 14 bases in between. The length of the CDR3 is 15 residues. The CDR3 sequence: CASRPGHLDTGELFF. Here the CDR3 DNA reads TGTGCCAGCAGACCGGGACACCTTGACACCGGGGAGCTGTTTTTT.

This clone was seen more than once but under ten times. The V and J genes are TRBV28 and TRBJ1-5; D remains unclear. CDR1 is MDHEN and CDR2 is SYDVKM in the germline V gene. This CDR3 is built from 14 residues. The ends were cut back, 5 bases at V and 4 bases at J, with 12 bases in the middle. CDR3 residues: CASSRTIENQPQHF. CDR3 DNA: TGTGCCAGCAGTCGAACCATTGAGAATCAGCCCCAGCATTTT.

This clone was seen just once. The V call is TRBV6-5, the J call TRBJ1-3; D is unclear. This CDR3 contains 15 residues. Germline V gene data show CDR1 as MNHEY and CDR2 as SVGAGI. Trimming left V 0 bases short and J 6 bases short, with 12 bases between. CDR3 protein: CASSYSWRESNTIYF. Written as DNA, the CDR3 is TGTGCCAGCAGTTACTCGTGGCGGGAGTCAAACACCATATATTTT.

The genes are TRBV7-9 and TRBJ1-3, with D possibly being TRBD1 (5 bases). The CDR3 sequence is 16 residues long. The germline V gene encodes CDR1 SEHNR and CDR2 FQNEAQ (reference sequence). Trimming removed 1 base at V and 4 bases at J, with 14 bases between. The CDR3 spells CASSLESQGTGNTIYF. CDR3 in DNA: TGTGCCAGCAGCTTAGAGAGTCAGGGAACGGGAAACACCATATATTTT.

The chain carries TRBV7-8 and TRBJ2-5; 15 positions agree with TRBD2. This CDR3 comprises 17 residues. Per germline, CDR1 SGHVS and CDR2 FQNEAQ. The V segment lost 2 bases and the J segment 2 bases; nucleotides outside the gene matches: 3. In DNA, the CDR3 is TGTGCCAGCAGCTTATCGGGACTAGCGGGGGGACAAGAGACCCAGTACTTC. This encodes CASSLSGLAGGQETQYF.

This clone has just a few counts. The chain employs TRBV6-1 and TRBJ1-1; D call uncertain. Looked up from germline, CDR1 is MNHNS and CDR2 is SASEGT. This CDR3 has 14 amino acids. Trimming stripped 5 bases from V and 3 bases from J, with 13 bases between. This CDR3 reads CASSKRPGDTEAFF. CDR3 DNA: TGTGCCAGCAGTAAGAGACCGGGTGACACTGAAGCTTTCTTT.

The CDR3 DNA is TGTGCCAGCAGTAGCCCCGAGGGGAACACTGAAGCTTTCTTT. It specifies CASSSPEGNTEAFF. This chain uses TRBV2 with TRBJ1-1; D gene unclear. CDR1 is SNHLY and CDR2 is FYNNEI in the germline V gene. V was cut by 5 bases and J by 1 base, with 11 bases left in between. This CDR3 is 14 amino acids long.

The genes are TRBV7-3 and TRBJ2-2; D is unresolved. Trimming left V 0 bases short and J 5 bases short, with 7 bases between. CDR1 and CDR2 (germline): SGHTA, FQGTGA. The CDR3 totals 14 residues. This chain's CDR3 is CASSLTFQTGELFF. The DNA of the CDR3 is TGTGCCAGCAGCTTAACTTTTCAGACCGGGGAGCTGTTTTTT. Combining the CDR3 with reference TRBV7-3 and TRBJ2-2 gives the whole variable domain GAGVSQTPSNKVTEKGKYVELRCDPISGHTALYWYRQSLGQGPEFLIYFQGTGAADDSGLPNDRFFAVRPEGSVSTLKIQRTERGDSAVYLCASSLTFQTGELFFGEGSRLTVL.

The J gene is TRBJ2-1, the V gene TRBV20-1, with unresolved D. This CDR3 spans 11 amino acids. The germline gives CDR1 DFQATT, CDR2 SNEGSKA (reference sequence). V lost 6 bases and J 6 bases, leaving 9 bases between the germline ends. The CDR3 here is CSARPGNEQFF. Here the CDR3 DNA reads TGCAGTGCCCGTCCAGGCAATGAGCAGTTCTTC.

The V and J genes are TRBV30 and TRBJ1-4; tentatively, D is TRBD1 (5 bases). Germline CDR1 GTSNPN, CDR2 SVGIG (reference sequence). V was cut by 0 bases and J by 6 bases, with 20 bases left in between. This CDR3 has 17 amino acids. The CDR3 DNA sequence: TGTGCCTGGAGTGTAGGGCCAGGGCTAGTATCGGATGAAAAACTGTTTTTT. This sequence encodes CAWSVGPGLVSDEKLFF.